This T cell receptor beta chain emerged from a study of vaccination effects on CD4 cells after COVID-19. Viral peptide pools were used in the ViraFEST assay to expand antigen-specific CD4+ T cells, and sequencing came afterward. Subsequent to less than 13 days of culture, CD4+ T cells were isolated. PCR-confirmed SARS-CoV-2 infection occurred in the person between March and December 2020. Every participant took two doses of the BNT162b2 or mRNA-1273 vaccine. Profiled with immunoSEQ multiplex PCR; TCRdb holds only in-frame clones, not every one. The sample gives some 17,000 clones, just over 75% of which show up once; approximately 21% is in the top ten. This clone turned up a few times. Its antigen is not known. This CDR3 comprises 16 residues. Germline CDR1 reads SGDLS; CDR2 reads YYNGEE. Trimming removed 4 bases from V and 4 bases from J; junction bases left unmatched: 8.

The receptor's source is a human donor who had a prior SARS-CoV-2 infection. The J gene is TRBJ2-3, the V gene TRBV9; TRBD2 aligns across 11 bases. The sequenced sample was CD4+ T cells from PBMCs cultured with SARS-CoV-2 spike peptides, obtained after COVID-19 vaccination. The CDR3 spells CASSPDSGRAPDTQYF. CDR3 coding DNA: TGTGCCAGCAGCCCAGATAGCGGGAGGGCCCCAGATACGCAGTATTTT.